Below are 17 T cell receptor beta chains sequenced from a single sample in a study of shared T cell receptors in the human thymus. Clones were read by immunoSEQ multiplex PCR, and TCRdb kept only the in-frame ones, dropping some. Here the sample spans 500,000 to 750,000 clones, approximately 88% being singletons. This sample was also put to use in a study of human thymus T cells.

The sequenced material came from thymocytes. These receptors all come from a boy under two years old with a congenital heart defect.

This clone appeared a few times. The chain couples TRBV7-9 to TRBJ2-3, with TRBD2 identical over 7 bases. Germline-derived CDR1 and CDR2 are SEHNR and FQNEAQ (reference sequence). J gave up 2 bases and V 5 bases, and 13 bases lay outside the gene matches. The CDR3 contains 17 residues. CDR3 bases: TGTGCCAGCAGCCTGGGGGGGGTAGCGCGATACACAGATACGCAGTATTTT. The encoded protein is CASSLGGVARYTDTQYF.

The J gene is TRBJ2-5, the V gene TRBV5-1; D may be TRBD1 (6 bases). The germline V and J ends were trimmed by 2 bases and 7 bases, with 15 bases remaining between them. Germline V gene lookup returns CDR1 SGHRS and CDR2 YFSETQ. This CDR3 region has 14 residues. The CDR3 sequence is CASSLQQGYGTQYF. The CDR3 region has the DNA TGCGCCAGCAGCTTACAGCAGGGGTACGGGACCCAGTACTTC. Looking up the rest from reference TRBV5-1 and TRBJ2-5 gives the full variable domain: KAGVTQTPRYLIKTRGQQVTLSCSPISGHRSVSWYQQTPGQGLQFLFEYFSETQRNKGNFPGRFSGRQFSNSRSEMNVSTLELGDSALYLCASSLQQGYGTQYFGPGTRLLVL.

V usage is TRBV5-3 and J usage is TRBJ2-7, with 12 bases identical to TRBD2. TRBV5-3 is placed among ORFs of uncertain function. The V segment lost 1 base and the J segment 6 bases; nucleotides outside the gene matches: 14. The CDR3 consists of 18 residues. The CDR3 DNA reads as TGTGCCAGAAGCTTGTCTAGCGGGAGGGCCAGCTGTTCGGGCGAGCAGTACTTC. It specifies CARSLSSGRASCSGEQYF.

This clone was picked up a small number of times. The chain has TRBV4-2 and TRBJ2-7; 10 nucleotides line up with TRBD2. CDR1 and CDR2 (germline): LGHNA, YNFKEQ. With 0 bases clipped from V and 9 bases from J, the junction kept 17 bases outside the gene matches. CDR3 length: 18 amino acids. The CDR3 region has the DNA TGTGCCAGCAGCCAAGATGGGTGGACTAGCGGCACCTGGGGGGGGCAGTACTTC. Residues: CASSQDGWTSGTWGGQYF.

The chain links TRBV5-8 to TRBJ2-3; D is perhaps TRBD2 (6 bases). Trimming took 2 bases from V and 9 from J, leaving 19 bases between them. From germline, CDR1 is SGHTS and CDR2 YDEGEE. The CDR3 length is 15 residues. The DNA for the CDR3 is TGTGCCAGCAGCTTTGGCGGGATCGGGGCGTGGACGCAGTATTTT. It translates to CASSFGGIGAWTQYF.

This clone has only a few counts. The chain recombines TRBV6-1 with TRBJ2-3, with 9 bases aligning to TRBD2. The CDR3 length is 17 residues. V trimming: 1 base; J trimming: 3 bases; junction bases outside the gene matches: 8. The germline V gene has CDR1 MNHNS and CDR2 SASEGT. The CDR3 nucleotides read TGTGCCAGCAGTGAAGGTGGAGCGGGAGGTGAGACAGATACGCAGTATTTT. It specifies CASSEGGAGGETDTQYF.

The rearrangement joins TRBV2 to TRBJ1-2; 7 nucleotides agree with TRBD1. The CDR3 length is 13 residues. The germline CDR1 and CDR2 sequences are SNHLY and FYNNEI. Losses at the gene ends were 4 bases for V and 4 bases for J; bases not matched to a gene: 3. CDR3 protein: CASSGRTGYGYTF. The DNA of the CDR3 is TGTGCCAGCAGTGGACGGACAGGCTATGGCTACACCTTC.

CDR3 DNA: TGTGCCAGCAGCCCCGGGACTAGCGGGTCCAACCACGAGCAGTACTTC. Translating it yields CASSPGTSGSNHEQYF. The chain is built from TRBV7-8 and TRBJ2-7; TRBD2 matches at 12 bases. V lost 5 bases, J lost 5 bases, and 10 bases stayed unmatched. Per the germline V gene, CDR1 is SGHVS and CDR2 is FQNEAQ. This CDR3 spans 16 amino acids. Filled out from reference TRBV7-8 and TRBJ2-7, the complete variable domain reads GAGVSQSPRYKVAKRGQDVALRCDPISGHVSLFWYQQALGQGPEFLTYFQNEAQLDKSGLPSDRFFAERPEGSVSTLKIQRTQQEDSAVYLCASSPGTSGSNHEQYFGPGTRLTVT.

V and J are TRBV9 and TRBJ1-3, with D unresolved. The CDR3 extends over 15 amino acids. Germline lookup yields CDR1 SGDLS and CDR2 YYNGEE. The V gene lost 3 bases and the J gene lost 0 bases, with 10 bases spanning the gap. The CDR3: CASSDRSSSGNTIYF. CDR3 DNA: TGTGCCAGCAGCGATAGGAGCAGCTCTGGAAACACCATATATTTT.

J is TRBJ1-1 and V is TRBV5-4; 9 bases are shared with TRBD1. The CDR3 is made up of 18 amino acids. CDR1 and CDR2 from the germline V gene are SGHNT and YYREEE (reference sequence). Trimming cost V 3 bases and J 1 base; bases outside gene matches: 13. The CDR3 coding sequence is TGTGCCAGCAGCTCAGCCCCGGGACAGGGCCAGGGGAACACTGAAGCTTTCTTT. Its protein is CASSSAPGQGQGNTEAFF.

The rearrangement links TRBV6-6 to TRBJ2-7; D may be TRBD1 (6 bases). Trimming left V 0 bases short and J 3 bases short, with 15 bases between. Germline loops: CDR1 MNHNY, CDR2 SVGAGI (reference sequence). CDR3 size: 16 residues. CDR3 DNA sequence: TGTGCCAGCAGTTACTCGATAGAAGGGGGATGCTACGAGCAGTACTTC. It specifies CASSYSIEGGCYEQYF.

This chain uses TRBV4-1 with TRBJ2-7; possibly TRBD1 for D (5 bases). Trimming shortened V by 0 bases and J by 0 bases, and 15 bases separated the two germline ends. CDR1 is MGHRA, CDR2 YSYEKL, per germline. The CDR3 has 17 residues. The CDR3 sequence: CASSQDQGSLSSYEQYF. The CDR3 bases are TGCGCCAGCAGCCAAGATCAGGGCAGCCTAAGCTCCTACGAGCAGTACTTC.

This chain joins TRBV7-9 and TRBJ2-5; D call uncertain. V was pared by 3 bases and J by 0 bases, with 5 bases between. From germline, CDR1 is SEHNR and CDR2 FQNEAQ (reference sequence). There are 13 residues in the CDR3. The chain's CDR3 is CASSFQYQETQYF. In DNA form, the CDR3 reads TGTGCCAGCAGCTTTCAGTACCAAGAGACCCAGTACTTC. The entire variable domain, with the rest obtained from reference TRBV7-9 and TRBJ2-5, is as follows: DTGVSQNPRHKITKRGQNVTFRCDPISEHNRLYWYRQTLGQGPEFLTYFQNEAQLEKSRLLSDRFSAERPKGSFSTLEIQRTEQGDSAMYLCASSFQYQETQYFGPGTRLLVL.

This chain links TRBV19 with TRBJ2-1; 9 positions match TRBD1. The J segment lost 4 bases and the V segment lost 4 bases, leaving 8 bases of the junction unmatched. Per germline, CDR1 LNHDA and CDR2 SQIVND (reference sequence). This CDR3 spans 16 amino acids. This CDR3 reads CASSNRDRVYYNEQFF. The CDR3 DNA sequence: TGTGCCAGTAGTAACCGGGACAGGGTATATTACAATGAGCAGTTCTTC.

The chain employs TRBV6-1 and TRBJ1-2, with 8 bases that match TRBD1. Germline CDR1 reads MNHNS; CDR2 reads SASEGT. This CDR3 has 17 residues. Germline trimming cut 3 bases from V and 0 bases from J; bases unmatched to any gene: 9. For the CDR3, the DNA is TGTGCCAGCAGTGATCGGCCCTGGACAGGGCCTAACTATGGCTACACCTTC. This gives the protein CASSDRPWTGPNYGYTF.

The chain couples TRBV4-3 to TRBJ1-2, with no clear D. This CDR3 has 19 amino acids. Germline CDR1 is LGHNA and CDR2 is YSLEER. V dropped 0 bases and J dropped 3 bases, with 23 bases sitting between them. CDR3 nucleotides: TGCGCCAGCAGCCAAGAGGACTATGGCGAATGGGCGACTCACTATGGCTACACCTTC. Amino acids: CASSQEDYGEWATHYGYTF.

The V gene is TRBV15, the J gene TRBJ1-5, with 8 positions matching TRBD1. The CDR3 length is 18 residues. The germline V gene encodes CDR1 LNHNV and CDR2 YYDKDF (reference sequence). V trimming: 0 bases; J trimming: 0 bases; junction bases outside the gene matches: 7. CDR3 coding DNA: TGTGCCACCAGCAGAGATACCCCCAGGGGGCTTAGCAATCAGCCCCAGCATTTT. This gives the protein CATSRDTPRGLSNQPQHF. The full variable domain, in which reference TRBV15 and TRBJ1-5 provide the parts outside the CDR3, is DAMVIQNPRYQVTQFGKPVTLSCSQTLNHNVMYWYQQKSSQAPKLLFHYYDKDFNNEADTPDNFQSRRPNTSFCFLDIRSPGLGDTAMYLCATSRDTPRGLSNQPQHFGDGTRLSIL.